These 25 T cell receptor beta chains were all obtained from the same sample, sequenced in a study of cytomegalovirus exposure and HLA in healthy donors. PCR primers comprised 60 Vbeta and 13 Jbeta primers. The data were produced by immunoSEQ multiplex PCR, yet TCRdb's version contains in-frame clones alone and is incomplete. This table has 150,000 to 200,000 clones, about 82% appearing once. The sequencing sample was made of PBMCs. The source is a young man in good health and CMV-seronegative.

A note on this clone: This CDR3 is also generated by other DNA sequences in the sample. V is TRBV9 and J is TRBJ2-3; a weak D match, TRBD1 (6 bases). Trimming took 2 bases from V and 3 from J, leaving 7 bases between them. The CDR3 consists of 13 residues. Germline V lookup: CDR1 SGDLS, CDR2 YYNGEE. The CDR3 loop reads CASSVRGTDTQYF. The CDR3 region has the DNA TGTGCCAGCAGCGTGAGGGGGACAGATACGCAGTATTTT.

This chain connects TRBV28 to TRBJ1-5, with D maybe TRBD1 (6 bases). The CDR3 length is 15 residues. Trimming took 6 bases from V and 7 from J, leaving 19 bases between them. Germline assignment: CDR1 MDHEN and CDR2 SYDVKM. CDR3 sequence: CASSHNREFGQPQHF. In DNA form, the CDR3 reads TGTGCCAGCAGCCACAACAGGGAATTCGGGCAGCCCCAGCATTTT.

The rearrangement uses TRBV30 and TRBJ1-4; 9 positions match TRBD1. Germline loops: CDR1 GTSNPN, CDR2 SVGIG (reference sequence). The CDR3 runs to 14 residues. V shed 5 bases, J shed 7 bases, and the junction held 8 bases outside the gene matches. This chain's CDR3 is CAWGGDRVGEKLFF. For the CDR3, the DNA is TGTGCCTGGGGGGGGGACAGGGTTGGTGAAAAACTGTTTTTT.

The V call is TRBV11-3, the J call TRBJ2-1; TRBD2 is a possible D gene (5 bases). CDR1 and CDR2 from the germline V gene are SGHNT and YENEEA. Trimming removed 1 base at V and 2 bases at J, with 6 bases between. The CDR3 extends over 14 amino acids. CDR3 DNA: TGTGCCAGCAGCTTAGCGGGAACCTACAATGAGCAGTTCTTC. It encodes CASSLAGTYNEQFF.

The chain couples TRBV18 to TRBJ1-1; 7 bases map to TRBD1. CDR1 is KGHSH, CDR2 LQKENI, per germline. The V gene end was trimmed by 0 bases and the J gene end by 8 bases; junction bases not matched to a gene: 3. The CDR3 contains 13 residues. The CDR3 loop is CASSPPWDSEAFF. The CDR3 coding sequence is TGTGCCAGCTCACCACCGTGGGACAGCGAAGCTTTCTTT.

The CDR3 protein is CASSLFGTKVWSQPQHF. The DNA for the CDR3 is TGTGCCAGCAGTTTATTCGGCACCAAGGTTTGGAGTCAGCCCCAGCATTTT. This chain connects TRBV27 to TRBJ1-5; no reliable D call. This CDR3 is 17 amino acids long. Per the germline V gene, CDR1 is MNHEY and CDR2 is SMNVEV (reference sequence). V lost 1 base to trimming and J lost 6 bases, with 19 bases between them.

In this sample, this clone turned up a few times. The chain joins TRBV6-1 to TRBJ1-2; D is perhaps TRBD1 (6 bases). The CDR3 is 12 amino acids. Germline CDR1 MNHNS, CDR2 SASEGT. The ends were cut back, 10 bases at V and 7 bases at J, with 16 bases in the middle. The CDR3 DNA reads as TGTGCCACCAGAGAAACAGGGAGTGGCTACACCTTC. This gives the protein CATRETGSGYTF.

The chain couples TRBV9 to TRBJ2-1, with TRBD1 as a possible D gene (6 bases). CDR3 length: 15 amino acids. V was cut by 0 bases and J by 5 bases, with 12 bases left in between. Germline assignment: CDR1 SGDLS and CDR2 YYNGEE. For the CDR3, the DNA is TGTGCCAGCAGCGTAGGGGCCAGGGGCCACAATGAGCAGTTCTTC. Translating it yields CASSVGARGHNEQFF.

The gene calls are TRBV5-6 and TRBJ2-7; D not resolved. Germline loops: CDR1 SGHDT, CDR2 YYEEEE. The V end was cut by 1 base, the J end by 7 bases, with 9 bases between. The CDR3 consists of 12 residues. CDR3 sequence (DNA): TGTGCCAGCAGCTTGAGAGGAAGGGAGCAGTACTTC. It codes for CASSLRGREQYF.

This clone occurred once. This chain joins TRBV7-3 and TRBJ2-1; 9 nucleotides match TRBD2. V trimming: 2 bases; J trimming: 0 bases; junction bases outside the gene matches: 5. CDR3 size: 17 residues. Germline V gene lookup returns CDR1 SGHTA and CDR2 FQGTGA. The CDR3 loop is CASSLQAGGSSYNEQFF. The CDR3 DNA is TGTGCCAGCAGCTTACAAGCGGGAGGCAGCTCCTACAATGAGCAGTTCTTC.

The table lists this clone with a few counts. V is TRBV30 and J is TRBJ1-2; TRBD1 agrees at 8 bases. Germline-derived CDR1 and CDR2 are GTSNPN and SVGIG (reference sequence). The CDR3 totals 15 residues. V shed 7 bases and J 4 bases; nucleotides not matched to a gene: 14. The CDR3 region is CASGQGGGLSYGYTF. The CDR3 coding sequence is TGTGCCTCCGGACAGGGTGGAGGTTTAAGCTATGGCTACACCTTC.

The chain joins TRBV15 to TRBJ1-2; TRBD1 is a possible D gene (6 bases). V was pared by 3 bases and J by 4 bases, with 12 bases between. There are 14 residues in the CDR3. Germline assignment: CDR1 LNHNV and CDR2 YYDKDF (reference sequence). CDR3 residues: CATSSPGEGYGYTF. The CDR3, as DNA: TGTGCCACCAGCAGCCCAGGGGAGGGCTATGGCTACACCTTC.

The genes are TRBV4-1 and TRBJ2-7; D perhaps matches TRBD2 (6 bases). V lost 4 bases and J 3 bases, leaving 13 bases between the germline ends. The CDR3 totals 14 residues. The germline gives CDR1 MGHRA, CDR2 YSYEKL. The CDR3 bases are TGCGCCAGCAGCCTCCGCCTGGGGGGCTACGAGCAGTACTTC. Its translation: CASSLRLGGYEQYF.

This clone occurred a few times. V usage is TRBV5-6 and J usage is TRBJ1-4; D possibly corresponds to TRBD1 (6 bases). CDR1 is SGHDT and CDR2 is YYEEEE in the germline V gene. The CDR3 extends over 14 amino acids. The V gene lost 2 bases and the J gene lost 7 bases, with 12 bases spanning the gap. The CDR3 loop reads CASSFGQGSEKLFF. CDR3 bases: TGTGCCAGCAGCTTTGGGCAGGGGTCTGAAAAACTGTTTTTT.

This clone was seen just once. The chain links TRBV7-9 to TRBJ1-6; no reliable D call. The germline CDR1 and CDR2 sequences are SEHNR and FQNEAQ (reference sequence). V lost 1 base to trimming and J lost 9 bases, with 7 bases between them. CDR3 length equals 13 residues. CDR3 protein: CASSLDRVSPLHF. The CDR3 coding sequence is TGTGCCAGCAGCTTAGACAGAGTTTCACCCCTCCACTTT.

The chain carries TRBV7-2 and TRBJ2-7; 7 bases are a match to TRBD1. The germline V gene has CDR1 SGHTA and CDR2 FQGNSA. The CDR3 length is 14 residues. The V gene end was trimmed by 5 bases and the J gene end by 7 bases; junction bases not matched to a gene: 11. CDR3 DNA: TGTGCCAGCAGCAAACCGCGACAGGGTATGGAGCAGTACTTC. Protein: CASSKPRQGMEQYF.

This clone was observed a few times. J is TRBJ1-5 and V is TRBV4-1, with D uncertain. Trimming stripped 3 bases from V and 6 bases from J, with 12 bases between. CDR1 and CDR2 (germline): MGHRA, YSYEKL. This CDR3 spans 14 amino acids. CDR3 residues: CASSQEPEGQPQHF. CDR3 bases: TGCGCCAGCAGCCAGGAACCAGAGGGTCAGCCCCAGCATTTT.

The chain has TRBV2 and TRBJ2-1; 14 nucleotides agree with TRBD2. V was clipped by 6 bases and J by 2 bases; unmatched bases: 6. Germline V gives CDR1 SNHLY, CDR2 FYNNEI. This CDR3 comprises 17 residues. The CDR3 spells CASRGLAGEHPYNEQFF. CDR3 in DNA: TGTGCCAGCAGGGGACTAGCGGGAGAGCACCCCTACAATGAGCAGTTCTTC.

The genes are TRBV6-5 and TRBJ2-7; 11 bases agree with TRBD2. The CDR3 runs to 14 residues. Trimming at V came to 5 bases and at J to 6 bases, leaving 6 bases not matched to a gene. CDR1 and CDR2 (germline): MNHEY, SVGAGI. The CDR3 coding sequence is TGTGCCAGCAGTACCACTAGCGGGAGACGCGAGCAGTACTTC. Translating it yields CASSTTSGRREQYF.

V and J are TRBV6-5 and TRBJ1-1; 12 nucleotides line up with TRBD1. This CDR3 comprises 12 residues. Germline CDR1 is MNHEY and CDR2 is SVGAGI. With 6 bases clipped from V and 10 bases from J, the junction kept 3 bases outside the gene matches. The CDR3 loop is CASSRDRGRAFF. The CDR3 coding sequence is TGTGCCAGCAGCCGGGACAGGGGGCGAGCTTTCTTT.

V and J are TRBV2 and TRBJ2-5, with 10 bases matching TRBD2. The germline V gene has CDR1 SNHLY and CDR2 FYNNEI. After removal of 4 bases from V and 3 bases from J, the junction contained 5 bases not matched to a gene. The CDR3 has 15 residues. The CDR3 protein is CASSAPSGGEETQYF. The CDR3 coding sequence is TGTGCCAGCAGTGCCCCTAGCGGGGGAGAAGAGACCCAGTACTTC.

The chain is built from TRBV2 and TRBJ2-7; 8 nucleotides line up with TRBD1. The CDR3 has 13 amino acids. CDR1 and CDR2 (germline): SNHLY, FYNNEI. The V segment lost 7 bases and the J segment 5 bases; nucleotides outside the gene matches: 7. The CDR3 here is CASTWTGKDEQYF. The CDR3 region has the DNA TGTGCCAGCACTTGGACAGGGAAGGACGAGCAGTACTTC.

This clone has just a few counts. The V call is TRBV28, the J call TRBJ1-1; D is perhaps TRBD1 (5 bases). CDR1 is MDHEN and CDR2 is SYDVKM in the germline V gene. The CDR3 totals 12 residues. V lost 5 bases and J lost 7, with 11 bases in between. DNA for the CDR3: TGTGCCAGCAGTCGCGGGGGGGGTGAAGCTTTCTTT. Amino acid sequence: CASSRGGGEAFF.

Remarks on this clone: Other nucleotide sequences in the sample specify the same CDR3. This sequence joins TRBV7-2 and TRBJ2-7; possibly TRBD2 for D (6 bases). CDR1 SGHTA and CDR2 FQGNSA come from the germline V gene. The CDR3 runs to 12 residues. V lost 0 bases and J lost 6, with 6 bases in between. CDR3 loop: CASSLAGGEQYF. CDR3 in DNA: TGTGCCAGCAGCTTAGCGGGAGGCGAGCAGTACTTC.

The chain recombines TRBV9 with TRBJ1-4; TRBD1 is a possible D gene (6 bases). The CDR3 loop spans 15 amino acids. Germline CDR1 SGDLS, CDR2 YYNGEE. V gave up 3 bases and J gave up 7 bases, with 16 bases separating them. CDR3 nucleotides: TGTGCCAGCAGCGCACAACAGGGTCGGGGTGAAAAACTGTTTTTT. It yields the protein CASSAQQGRGEKLFF.